This entry lists 10 T cell receptor beta chains sequenced from one sample in a study of CD8+ T cells in alopecia areata. The authors extracted RNA and reverse transcribed it into cDNA as the sequencing template. Sequenced by immunoSEQ multiplex PCR; TCRdb stores in-frame clones only, minus some. The sample records over 150,000 clones, about 60% being singletons. Treatment indicated: oral pan-JAK inhibitor, 5-10 mg twice daily. Sequenced here: CD4+ T cells sorted from blood, sampled at week 24, from a patient treated with tofacitinib. These receptors came from a human donor with alopecia areata.

This clone showed up just once. This chain uses TRBV15 with TRBJ1-1; D is unclear. Germline V lookup: CDR1 LNHNV, CDR2 YYDKDF (reference sequence). CDR3 length: 12 residues. V was cut by 0 bases and J by 8 bases, with 7 bases left in between. CDR3 DNA sequence: TGTGCCACCAGCAGAGATCGGACGGAAGCTTTCTTT. Encoded protein: CATSRDRTEAFF. The whole variable domain, filled in from reference TRBV15 and TRBJ1-1, reads DAMVIQNPRYQVTQFGKPVTLSCSQTLNHNVMYWYQQKSSQAPKLLFHYYDKDFNNEADTPDNFQSRRPNTSFCFLDIRSPGLGDTAMYLCATSRDRTEAFFGQGTRLTVV.

The chain links TRBV2 to TRBJ2-3; 10 positions match TRBD2. Germline assignment: CDR1 SNHLY and CDR2 FYNNEI. With 7 bases clipped from V and 1 base from J, the junction kept 5 bases outside the gene matches. This CDR3 region has 15 residues. CDR3 protein: CASTSGTSGTDTQYF. DNA of the CDR3: TGTGCCAGCACCTCCGGGACTAGCGGCACAGATACGCAGTATTTT.

This clone was seen only a few times. The chain employs TRBV5-6 and TRBJ1-4, with 12 bases that match TRBD1. Per germline, CDR1 SGHDT and CDR2 YYEEEE. This CDR3 comprises 16 residues. V shed 4 bases, J shed 8 bases, and the junction held 9 bases outside the gene matches. The CDR3 DNA is TGTGCCAGCAGCAACACGGGACAGGGGGCTGAAGAAAAACTGTTTTTT. It specifies CASSNTGQGAEEKLFF.

This rearrangement joins TRBV30 to TRBJ1-6; 7 nucleotides match TRBD1. V trimming: 2 bases; J trimming: 9 bases; junction bases outside the gene matches: 7. Germline CDR1 and CDR2: GTSNPN and SVGIG (reference sequence). The CDR3 totals 14 residues. CDR3 amino acids: CAWSYEGARSPLHF. CDR3 in DNA: TGTGCCTGGAGTTACGAGGGGGCACGTTCACCCCTCCACTTT. Full variable domain (missing parts from reference TRBV30 and TRBJ1-6): SQTIHQWPATLVQPVGSPLSLECTVEGTSNPNLYWYRQAAGRGLQLLFYSVGIGQISSEVPQNLSASRPQDRQFILSSKKLLLSDSGFYLCAWSYEGARSPLHFGNGTRLTVT.

This clone was counted between two and nine times. The J gene is TRBJ2-7, the V gene TRBV6-1; TRBD2 might be the D (6 bases). The germline V gene has CDR1 MNHNS and CDR2 SASEGT. CDR3 length equals 14 residues. Trimming took off 2 bases at V and 2 bases at J, with 10 bases between the two ends. The CDR3 spells CASSEMEGTYEQYF. The CDR3 region has the DNA TGTGCCAGCAGTGAAATGGAGGGCACCTACGAGCAGTACTTC.

The chain recombines TRBV29-1 with TRBJ2-3; no reliable D call. V gave up 6 bases and J gave up 2 bases, with 12 bases separating them. The length of the CDR3 is 13 residues. The germline CDR1 and CDR2 sequences are SQVTM and ANQGSEA. In nucleotides, the CDR3 is TGCAGCGTCTTTGGGGATTTCACAGATACGCAGTATTTT. Residues: CSVFGDFTDTQYF.

The chain combines TRBV30 with TRBJ1-2, with D perhaps TRBD1 (5 bases). The germline V gene encodes CDR1 GTSNPN and CDR2 SVGIG (reference sequence). The CDR3 has 19 amino acids. V shed 0 bases and J shed 8 bases, with 31 bases lying between them. CDR3 sequence: CAWSVSYDSLDRLSGGYTF. Here the CDR3 DNA reads TGTGCCTGGAGTGTATCCTACGACAGCCTAGATCGCCTTTCCGGGGGCTACACCTTC.

The J gene is TRBJ1-1, the V gene TRBV29-1; D may be TRBD1 (5 bases). CDR1 is SQVTM, CDR2 ANQGSEA, per germline. CDR3 length: 13 amino acids. Trimming left V 3 bases short and J 5 bases short, with 13 bases between. The CDR3 nucleotides read TGCAGCGTTGAGGGCAGGGCCACTACTGAAGCTTTCTTT. Translation gives CSVEGRATTEAFF. The complete variable domain, with remaining parts taken from reference TRBV29-1 and TRBJ1-1, reads SAVISQKPSRDICQRGTSLTIQCQVDSQVTMMFWYRQQPGQSLTLIATANQGSEATYESGFVIDKFPISRPNLTFSTLTVSNMSPEDSSIYLCSVEGRATTEAFFGQGTRLTVV.

The V and J genes are TRBV30 and TRBJ1-3; D possibly corresponds to TRBD1 (6 bases). V lost 1 base and J lost 6, with 19 bases in between. The germline V gene encodes CDR1 GTSNPN and CDR2 SVGIG (reference sequence). CDR3 length equals 16 residues. CDR3 in DNA: TGTGCCTGGAGTGGCAGACAGGCGAGCATGACAAACACCATATATTTT. It codes for CAWSGRQASMTNTIYF.

This rearrangement joins TRBV4-1 to TRBJ2-1; D is uncertain. The germline V gene encodes CDR1 MGHRA and CDR2 YSYEKL. The CDR3 covers 15 residues. V lost 3 bases and J lost 5, with 14 bases in between. The CDR3 loop is CASSHLSLMDNEQFF. CDR3 DNA sequence: TGCGCCAGCAGCCACCTGTCCTTGATGGACAATGAGCAGTTCTTC.